Below, 6 T cell receptor beta chains from the same sample are listed, as sequenced in a study of early T cells in non-severe SARS-CoV-2 infection. TCRdb fed the 5' RACE reads into MiXCR, producing one record per CDR3 protein. The data contain just over 70,000 distinct CDR3 sequences, 12% of them seen just once; the ten biggest clones take up over 0.95%. The sequenced material came from whole blood. All receptors come from an adult who was a healthcare worker with PCR-confirmed SARS-CoV-2 infection or an uninfected control (not recorded which).

The sample holds a few counts of this clonotype. The chain employs TRBV28 and TRBJ2-2; D remains ambiguous. CDR1 and CDR2 from the germline V gene are MDHEN and SYDVKM. With 5 bases removed from V and 4 bases from J, the gap between germline ends came to 11 bases. This CDR3 contains 14 residues. The CDR3 DNA reads as TGTGCCAGCAGTAACCCATGGGGCACCGGGGAGCTGTTTTTT. Its translation is CASSNPWGTGELFF. The full variable domain, in which reference TRBV28 and TRBJ2-2 provide the parts outside the CDR3, is DVKVTQSSRYLVKRTGEKVFLECVQDMDHENMFWYRQDPGLGLRLIYFSYDVKMKEKGDIPEGYSVSREKKERFSLILESASTNQTSMYLCASSNPWGTGELFFGEGSRLTVL.

This clonotype was seen only a few times. A much larger clonotype is one base distant, so this may be a read error. The genes are TRBV10-3 and TRBJ1-2; D possibly corresponds to TRBD1 (5 bases). The CDR3 contains 14 residues. CDR1 ENHRY and CDR2 SYGVKD come from the germline V gene. The CDR3 sequence is CVISAQEGNYGYTF. The CDR3 region has the DNA TGTGTCATCAGTGCCCAGGAGGGGAACTATGGCTACACCTTC.

Many counts were recorded for this clonotype. The rearrangement links TRBV6-2 or TRBV6-3 to TRBJ2-3, with 7 bases that match TRBD1. This CDR3 has 14 amino acids. V shed 8 bases, J shed 0 bases, and the junction held 5 bases outside the gene matches. Germline V gives CDR1 MNHEY, CDR2 SVGEGT. The CDR3 coding sequence is TGTGCCAGCCGCCGACAGGGCAGCACAGATACGCAGTATTTT. This sequence encodes CASRRQGSTDTQYF.

V usage is TRBV29-1 and J usage is TRBJ2-2; D uncertain. This CDR3 contains 12 residues. CDR1 is SQVTM and CDR2 is ANQGSEA in the germline V gene. Trimming shortened V by 6 bases and J by 1 base, and 6 bases separated the two germline ends. CDR3 nucleotides: TGCAGCGTAGAGTTGAACACCGGGGAGCTGTTTTTT. This translates into CSVELNTGELFF.

This clonotype was seen many times. The V call is TRBV12-3 or TRBV12-4, the J call TRBJ1-1; no definite D call. V shed 3 bases and J shed 1 base, with 6 bases lying between them. The CDR3 runs 13 residues. The CDR3 here is CASSLTSNTEAFF. The CDR3, as DNA: TGTGCCAGCAGTTTGACTTCGAACACTGAAGCTTTCTTT.

This clonotype was counted ten times or more. This rearrangement joins TRBV3-1 to TRBJ2-1; D is possibly TRBD2 (6 bases). V was shortened by 5 bases and J by 2 bases, with 16 bases between the two germline ends. This CDR3 is 16 amino acids long. CDR1 and CDR2 from the germline V gene are LGHDT and YNNKEL (reference sequence). As DNA, the CDR3 is TGTGCCAGCAGCGGGAAGCTTGCGGGGACCTACAATGAGCAGTTCTTC. This encodes CASSGKLAGTYNEQFF.